The entry that follows covers one TCR beta chain sequence. The antigen is unknown. Clones were read by immunoSEQ multiplex PCR, and TCRdb kept only the in-frame ones, dropping some. Here the sample spans some 200,000 clones, around 94% being singletons. The sample comes from a study of T cell responses to AZD1222 COVID-19 vaccine. Whole-study results and caveats: Baseline antibody screening turned up just six or seven seropositive AZD1222 recipients. Spike-specific TCR breadth and depth both grew after two AZD1222 doses. Reportedly, close to half of spike-specific TCRs are directed against unmutated variant regions.

V was trimmed by 2 bases and J by 0 bases, leaving 8 bases between them. Germline V gene lookup returns CDR1 ENHRY and CDR2 SYGVKD. CDR3 length equals 16 residues. Here the sequenced sample was peripheral blood, taken 28 days after the second dose of the MenACWY control vaccine. V and J are TRBV10-3 and TRBJ2-6, with D perhaps TRBD1 (6 bases). This clonotype was sampled from an adult who received the MenACWY meningococcal vaccine as a control. CDR3 sequence: CAISEGTSSGANVLTF. CDR3 in DNA: TGTGCCATCAGTGAGGGGACAAGCTCTGGGGCCAACGTCCTGACTTTC.